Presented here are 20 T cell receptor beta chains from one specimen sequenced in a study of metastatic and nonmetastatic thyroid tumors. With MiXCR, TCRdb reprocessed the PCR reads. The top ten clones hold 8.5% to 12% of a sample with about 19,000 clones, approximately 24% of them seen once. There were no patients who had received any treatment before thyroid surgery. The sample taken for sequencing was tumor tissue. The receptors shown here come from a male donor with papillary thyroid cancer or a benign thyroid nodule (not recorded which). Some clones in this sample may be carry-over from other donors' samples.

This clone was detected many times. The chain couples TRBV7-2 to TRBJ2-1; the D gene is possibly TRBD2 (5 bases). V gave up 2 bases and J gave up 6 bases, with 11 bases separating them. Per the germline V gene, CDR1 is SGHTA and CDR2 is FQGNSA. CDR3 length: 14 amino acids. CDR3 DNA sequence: TGTGCCAGCAGCTTATGGAGGTACTCCAATGAGCAGTTCTTC. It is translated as CASSLWRYSNEQFF.

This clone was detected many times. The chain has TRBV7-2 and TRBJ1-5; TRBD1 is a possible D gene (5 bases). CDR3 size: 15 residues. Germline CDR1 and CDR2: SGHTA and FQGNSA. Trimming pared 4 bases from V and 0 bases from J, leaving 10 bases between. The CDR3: CASSWGLTSNQPQHF. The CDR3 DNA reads TGTGCCAGCAGCTGGGGACTGACTAGCAATCAGCCCCAGCATTTT. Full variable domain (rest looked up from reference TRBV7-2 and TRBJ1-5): GAGVSQSPSNKVTEKGKDVELRCDPISGHTALYWYRQSLGQGLEFLIYFQGNSAPDKSGLPSDRFSAERTGGSVSTLTIQRTQQEDSAVYLCASSWGLTSNQPQHFGDGTRLSIL.

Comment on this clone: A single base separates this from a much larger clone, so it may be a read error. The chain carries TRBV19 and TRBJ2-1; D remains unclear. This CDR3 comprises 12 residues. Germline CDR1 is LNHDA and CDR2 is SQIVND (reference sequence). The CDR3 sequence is CASNIVSNEQFF. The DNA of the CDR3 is TGTGCCAGTAATATAGTCAGCAATGAGCAGTTCTTC.

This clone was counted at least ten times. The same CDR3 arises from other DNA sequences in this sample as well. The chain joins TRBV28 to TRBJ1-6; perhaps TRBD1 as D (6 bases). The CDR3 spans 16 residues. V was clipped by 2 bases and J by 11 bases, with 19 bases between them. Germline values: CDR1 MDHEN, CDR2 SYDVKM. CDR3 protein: CASSLSRQAFGTPLHF. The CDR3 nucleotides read TGTGCCAGCAGTTTAAGCAGACAGGCTTTTGGTACACCCCTCCACTTT.

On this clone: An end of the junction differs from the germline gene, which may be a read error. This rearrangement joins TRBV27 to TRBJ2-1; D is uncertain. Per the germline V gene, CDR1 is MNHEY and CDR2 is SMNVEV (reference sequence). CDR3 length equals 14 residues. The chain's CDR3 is CASSLETINNEPFF. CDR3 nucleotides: TGTGCCAGCAGTTTAGAGACAATAAACAATGAGCCGTTCTTC.

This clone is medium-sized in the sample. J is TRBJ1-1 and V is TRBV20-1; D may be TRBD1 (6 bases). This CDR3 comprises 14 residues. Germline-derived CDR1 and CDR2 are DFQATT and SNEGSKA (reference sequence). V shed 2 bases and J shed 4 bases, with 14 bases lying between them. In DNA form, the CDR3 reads TGCAGTGCTAGACCGGACAGCCTGGGCACTGAAGCTTTCTTT. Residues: CSARPDSLGTEAFF.

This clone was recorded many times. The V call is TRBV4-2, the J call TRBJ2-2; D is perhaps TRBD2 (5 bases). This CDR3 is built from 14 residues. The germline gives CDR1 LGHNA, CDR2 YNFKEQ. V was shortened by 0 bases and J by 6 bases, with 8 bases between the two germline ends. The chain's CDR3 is CASSQETKSGELFF. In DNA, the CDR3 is TGTGCCAGCAGCCAAGAGACTAAATCCGGGGAGCTGTTTTTT.

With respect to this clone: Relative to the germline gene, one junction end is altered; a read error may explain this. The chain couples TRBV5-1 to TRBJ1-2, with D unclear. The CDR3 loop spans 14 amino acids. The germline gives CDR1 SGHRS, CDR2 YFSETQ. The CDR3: CTSSPRAGNYGYTF. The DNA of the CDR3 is TGCACCAGCAGCCCTCGGGCGGGGAACTATGGCTACACCTTC. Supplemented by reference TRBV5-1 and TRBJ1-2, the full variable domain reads KAGVTQTPRYLIKTRGQQVTLSCSPISGHRSVSWYQQTPGQGLQFLFEYFSETQRNKGNFPGRFSGRQFSNSRSEMNVSTLELGDSALYLCTSSPRAGNYGYTFGSGTRLTVV.

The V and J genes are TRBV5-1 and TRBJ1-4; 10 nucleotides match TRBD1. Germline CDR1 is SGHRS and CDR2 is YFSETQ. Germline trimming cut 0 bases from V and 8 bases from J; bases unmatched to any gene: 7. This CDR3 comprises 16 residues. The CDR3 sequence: CASSLGLTGGREKLFF. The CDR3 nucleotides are TGCGCCAGCAGCTTGGGGCTGACAGGGGGCAGAGAAAAACTGTTTTTT.

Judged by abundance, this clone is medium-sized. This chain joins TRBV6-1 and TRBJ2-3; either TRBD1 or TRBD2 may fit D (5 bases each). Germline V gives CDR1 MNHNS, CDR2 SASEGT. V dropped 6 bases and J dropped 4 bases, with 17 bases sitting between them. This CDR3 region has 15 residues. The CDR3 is CASRFGALGADTQYF. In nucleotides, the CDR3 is TGTGCCAGCAGGTTTGGGGCGCTCGGGGCAGATACGCAGTATTTT.

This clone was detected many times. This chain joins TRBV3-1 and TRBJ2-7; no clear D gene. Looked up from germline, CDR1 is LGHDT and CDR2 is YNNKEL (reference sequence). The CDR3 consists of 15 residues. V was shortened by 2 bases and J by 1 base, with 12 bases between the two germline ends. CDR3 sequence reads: CASSQRSQVSYEQYF. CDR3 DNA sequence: TGTGCCAGCAGCCAAAGGTCCCAGGTGTCCTACGAGCAGTACTTC.

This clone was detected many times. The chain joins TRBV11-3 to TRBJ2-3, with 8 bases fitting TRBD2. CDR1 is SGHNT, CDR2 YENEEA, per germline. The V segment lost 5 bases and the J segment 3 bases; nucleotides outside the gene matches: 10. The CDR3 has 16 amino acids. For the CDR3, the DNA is TGTGCCAGCAGCCCCGGGGGTGGCGGGAGGACAGATACGCAGTATTTT. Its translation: CASSPGGGGRTDTQYF.

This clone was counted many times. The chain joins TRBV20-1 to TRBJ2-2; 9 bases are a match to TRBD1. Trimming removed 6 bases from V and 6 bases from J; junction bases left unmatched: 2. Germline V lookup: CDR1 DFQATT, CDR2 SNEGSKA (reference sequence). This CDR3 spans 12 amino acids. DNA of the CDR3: TGCAGTGCGAGACAGGGGGCCGGGGAGCTGTTTTTT. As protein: CSARQGAGELFF.

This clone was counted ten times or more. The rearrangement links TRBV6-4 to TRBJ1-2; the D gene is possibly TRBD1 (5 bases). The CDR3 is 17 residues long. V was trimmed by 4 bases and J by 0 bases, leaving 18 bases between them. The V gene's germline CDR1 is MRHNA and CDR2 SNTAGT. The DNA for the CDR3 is TGTGCCAGCAGTGCAAACGGGGGACGGAGAACTAACTATGGCTACACCTTC. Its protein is CASSANGGRRTNYGYTF.

CDR3 sequence (DNA): TGTGCCAGCAGCCGGCGGGCACTAGCGGGATTACACAACACCGGGGAGCTGTTTTTT. The encoded protein is CASSRRALAGLHNTGELFF. The chain employs TRBV11-2 and TRBJ2-2, with 10 positions matching TRBD2. The V gene end was trimmed by 5 bases and the J gene end by 2 bases; junction bases not matched to a gene: 14. The germline V gene has CDR1 SGHAT and CDR2 FQNNGV. The CDR3 runs to 19 residues.

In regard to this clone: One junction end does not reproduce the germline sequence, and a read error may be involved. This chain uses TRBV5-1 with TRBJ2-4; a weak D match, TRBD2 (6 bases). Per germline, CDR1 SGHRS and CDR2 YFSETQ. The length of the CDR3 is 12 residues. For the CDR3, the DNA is TGCTCCAGCAGATCGGAGGGAAACATTCAGTACTTC. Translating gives CSSRSEGNIQYF.

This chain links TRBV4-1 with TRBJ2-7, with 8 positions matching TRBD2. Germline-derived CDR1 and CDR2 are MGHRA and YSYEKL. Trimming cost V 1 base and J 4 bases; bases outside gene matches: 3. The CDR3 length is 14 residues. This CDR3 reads CASSQGLAGYEQYF. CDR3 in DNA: TGCGCCAGCAGCCAAGGGTTAGCGGGGTACGAGCAGTACTTC.

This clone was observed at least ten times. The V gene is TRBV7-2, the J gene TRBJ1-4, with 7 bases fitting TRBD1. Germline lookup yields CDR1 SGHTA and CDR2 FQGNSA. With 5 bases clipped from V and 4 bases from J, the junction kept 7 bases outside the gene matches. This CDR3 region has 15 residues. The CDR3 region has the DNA TGTGCCAGCAGCCTACAGACAGGGCATAATGAAAAACTGTTTTTT. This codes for CASSLQTGHNEKLFF. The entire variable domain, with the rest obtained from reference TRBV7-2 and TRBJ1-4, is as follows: GAGVSQSPSNKVTEKGKDVELRCDPISGHTALYWYRQSLGQGLEFLIYFQGNSAPDKSGLPSDRFSAERTGGSVSTLTIQRTQQEDSAVYLCASSLQTGHNEKLFFGSGTQLSVL.

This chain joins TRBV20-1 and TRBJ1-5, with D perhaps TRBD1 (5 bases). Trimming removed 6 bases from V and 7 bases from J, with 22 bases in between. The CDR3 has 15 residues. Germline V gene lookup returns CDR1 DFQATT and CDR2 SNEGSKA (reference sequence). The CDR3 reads CSALNRDRGYQPQHF. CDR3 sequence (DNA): TGCAGTGCCCTAAACCGGGATCGGGGGTACCAGCCCCAGCATTTT.

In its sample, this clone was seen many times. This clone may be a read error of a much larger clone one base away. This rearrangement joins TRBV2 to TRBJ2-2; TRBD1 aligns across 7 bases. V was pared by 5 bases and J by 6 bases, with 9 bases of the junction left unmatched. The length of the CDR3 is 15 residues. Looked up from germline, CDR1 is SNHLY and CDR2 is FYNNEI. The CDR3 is CASSTGQVSSGELFF. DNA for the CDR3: TGTGCCAGCAGTACAGGACAGGTTTCTTCCGGGGAGCTGTTTTTT.